In this sample, the clone carrying this T cell receptor (beta chain) turned up many times. Its target is not known. The germline V gene has CDR1 MNHEY and CDR2 SVGAGI. J lost 12 bases, V lost 2 bases, and 13 bases had no gene match. This CDR3 has 15 residues. 5'RACE with 10-nucleotide random UMIs produced the cDNA. One entry per CDR3 protein results from TCRdb running MiXCR on the 5' RACE reads. This table holds approximately 36,000 distinct CDR3 sequences, 3.2% found once. The time point here: longitudinal time-point 1 (baseline). This entry comes from a study of neurological immune-mediated disorders. Findings of the study overall: The multiple sclerosis repertoire cluster was not associated with any clinical or MRI feature, with the authors stating that larger cohorts are needed.

Sequenced: PBMCs. The V and J genes are TRBV6-5 and TRBJ2-1, with 7 bases that match TRBD2. The TCR comes from a woman aged 60-75 years with multiple sclerosis. The CDR3 DNA reads as TGTGCCAGCAGTTACCTGGCGGGGCTGGGGAGGGGGCAGTTCTTC. Residues: CASSYLAGLGRGQFF.